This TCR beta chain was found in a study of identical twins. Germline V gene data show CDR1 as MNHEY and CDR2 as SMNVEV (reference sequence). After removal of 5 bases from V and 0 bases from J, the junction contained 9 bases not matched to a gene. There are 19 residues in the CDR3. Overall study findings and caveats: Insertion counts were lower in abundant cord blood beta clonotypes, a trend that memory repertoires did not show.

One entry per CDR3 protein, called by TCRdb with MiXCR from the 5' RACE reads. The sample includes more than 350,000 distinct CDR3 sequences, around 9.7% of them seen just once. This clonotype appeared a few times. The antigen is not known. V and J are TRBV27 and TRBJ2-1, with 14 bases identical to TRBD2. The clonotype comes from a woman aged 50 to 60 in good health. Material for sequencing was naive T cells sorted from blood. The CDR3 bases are TGTGCCAGCAGTCCAGGACTAGCGGGAGGCCGTAGCTCCTACAATGAGCAGTTCTTC. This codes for CASSPGLAGGRSSYNEQFF.